A selection of T cell receptor beta chains follows, all from one sample in a study of T cells in Graves' hyperthyroidism and ophthalmopathy. TCRdb reanalysed the multiplex PCR reads using MiXCR and keeps one entry per CDR3 protein. The table shows 370,000 or so distinct CDR3 sequences, with roughly 14% occurring only once. The sample comprised blood. The origin of the receptors is a woman aged 18-29 years with Graves' hyperthyroidism that later progressed to Graves' ophthalmopathy. The CDR3 runs from the conserved cysteine through the conserved F or W. The order of the fields is V gene, J gene, CDR3 protein.

V gene: TRBV30
J gene: TRBJ2-1
CDR3 protein: CAWSTGLHLEQFF

V gene: TRBV5-1
J gene: TRBJ2-2
CDR3 protein: CASREMGPNTGELFF

V gene: TRBV5-5
J gene: TRBJ2-7
CDR3 protein: CASSSPGHHYEQYF

V gene: TRBV27
J gene: TRBJ2-3
CDR3 protein: CASRTGRSTDTQYF

V gene: TRBV11-2
J gene: TRBJ2-1
CDR3 protein: CASSLGDRDNEQFF

V gene: TRBV14
J gene: TRBJ1-2
CDR3 protein: CASSPYRRQENYGYTF

V gene: TRBV14
J gene: TRBJ2-7
CDR3 protein: CASSQDPQGSFYEQYF

V gene: TRBV12-3/TRBV12-4
J gene: TRBJ1-5
CDR3 protein: CASSLHGQGDQPQHF

V gene: TRBV12-3/TRBV12-4
J gene: TRBJ1-6
CDR3 protein: CASSLSGGQYNSPLHF

V gene: TRBV6-1
J gene: TRBJ1-1
CDR3 protein: CASGEMNTEAFF

V gene: TRBV19
J gene: TRBJ2-6
CDR3 protein: CASSSGRASGANVLTF

V gene: TRBV18
J gene: TRBJ2-7
CDR3 protein: CASSPLGYNKDRGPGEQYF

V gene: TRBV20-1
J gene: TRBJ2-1
CDR3 protein: CSVYATYRGREQFF

V gene: TRBV20-1
J gene: TRBJ2-1
CDR3 protein: CSARVEGQGASEQFF

V gene: TRBV7-6
J gene: TRBJ2-1
CDR3 protein: CASSPLSGVSYNEQFF

V gene: TRBV6-1
J gene: TRBJ1-1
CDR3 protein: CASSRPGGAGEAFF

V gene: TRBV4-3
J gene: TRBJ2-7
CDR3 protein: CASSQGATGGYEQYF

V gene: TRBV2
J gene: TRBJ2-7
CDR3 protein: CASTEDRVRSYEQYF

V gene: TRBV9
J gene: TRBJ2-2
CDR3 protein: CASSPGGAYGELFF

V gene: TRBV4-3
J gene: TRBJ2-6
CDR3 protein: CASSRTGGAGANVLTF

V gene: TRBV9
J gene: TRBJ2-2
CDR3 protein: CASSVRPGELFF

V gene: TRBV2
J gene: TRBJ2-5
CDR3 protein: CASSLPDGGVYF

V gene: TRBV7-9
J gene: TRBJ1-4
CDR3 protein: CASRLKRPPGQGAEKLFF

V gene: TRBV27
J gene: TRBJ2-1
CDR3 protein: CASSSRLAGVSEQFF

V gene: TRBV7-8
J gene: TRBJ2-2
CDR3 protein: CASSPHRTSGITGELFF

V gene: TRBV12-3/TRBV12-4
J gene: TRBJ2-5
CDR3 protein: CASSLSPFKAETQYF

V gene: TRBV6-6
J gene: TRBJ2-3
CDR3 protein: CASSYKRLLGTDTQYF

V gene: TRBV27
J gene: TRBJ2-7
CDR3 protein: CASSPDPGEEQYF

V gene: TRBV12-3/TRBV12-4
J gene: TRBJ2-3
CDR3 protein: CASSSRTSIYTTDTQYF

V gene: TRBV12-3/TRBV12-4
J gene: TRBJ2-5
CDR3 protein: CASSSTSGVQETQYF

V gene: TRBV28
J gene: TRBJ2-7
CDR3 protein: CASSRVLGNYEQYF

V gene: TRBV5-1
J gene: TRBJ2-2
CDR3 protein: CASSLEFGAGELFF

V gene: TRBV5-4
J gene: TRBJ2-1
CDR3 protein: CASSLAGLAYNEQFF

V gene: TRBV20-1
J gene: TRBJ2-3
CDR3 protein: CSARIAGVTDTQYF

V gene: TRBV20-1
J gene: TRBJ1-2
CDR3 protein: CRARTGEIYGYTF

V gene: TRBV5-1
J gene: TRBJ2-5
CDR3 protein: CASSPGLAGTFEETQYF

V gene: TRBV6-1
J gene: TRBJ1-1
CDR3 protein: CASRGGFGGTEAFF

V gene: TRBV20-1
J gene: TRBJ1-2
CDR3 protein: CSARVMDYGYTF

V gene: TRBV6-1
J gene: TRBJ2-1
CDR3 protein: CASSSSRGLAVYNEQFF

V gene: TRBV5-1
J gene: TRBJ2-5
CDR3 protein: CASSPTLLGQGHQETQYF

V gene: TRBV20-1
J gene: TRBJ2-4
CDR3 protein: CSASLGTLAKNIQYF

V gene: TRBV3-1
J gene: TRBJ2-7
CDR3 protein: CASSQSRTSYEQYF

V gene: TRBV27
J gene: TRBJ1-3
CDR3 protein: CASSLRFSSHTGNTIYF

V gene: TRBV4-1
J gene: TRBJ2-5
CDR3 protein: CASSVGLYQETQYF

V gene: TRBV6-6
J gene: TRBJ1-1
CDR3 protein: CASSYSISEAFF

V gene: TRBV20-1
J gene: TRBJ1-5
CDR3 protein: CSARVHGVGQPQHF

V gene: TRBV20-1
J gene: TRBJ2-6
CDR3 protein: CSAPHFSLYSGANVLTF

V gene: TRBV5-1
J gene: TRBJ1-1
CDR3 protein: CASRKQTDSLNTEAFF

V gene: TRBV7-9
J gene: TRBJ2-7
CDR3 protein: CASSEGGSHEQYF

V gene: TRBV14
J gene: TRBJ2-3
CDR3 protein: CASSPRLAGPTDTQYF

V gene: TRBV20-1
J gene: TRBJ2-5
CDR3 protein: CSAIFQETQYF

V gene: TRBV28
J gene: TRBJ1-2
CDR3 protein: CASSLADREGGGYTF

V gene: TRBV6-2/TRBV6-3
J gene: TRBJ2-2
CDR3 protein: CASRPKDRGDTGELFF

V gene: TRBV7-9
J gene: TRBJ2-5
CDR3 protein: CASSLGTSHQETQYF